Shown below are 9 T cell receptor beta chains from a single sample sequenced in a study of CD4 T cells in relation to SARS-CoV-2 and coronaviruses. The antigens for these receptors are not known. The unexposed donors gave CD4+ T cells in about 2010-2019, prior to COVID-19. Isolation of CD4+ T cells took place after about 9 days in culture. TCRdb's table, derived via immunoSEQ multiplex PCR, lists solely in-frame clones and lacks some. The repertoire has tens of thousands of clones, 75% to 85% of them found once; the top ten carry roughly an eighth. What was sequenced was CD4+ T cells from PBMCs, cultured in vitro. The receptor set was obtained from a human donor in good health.

For this clone: Other DNA variants within this sample encode the same CDR3. The V and J genes are TRBV20-1 and TRBJ1-2; D may be TRBD1 (6 bases). CDR1 is DFQATT, CDR2 SNEGSKA, per germline (reference sequence). V was clipped by 7 bases and J by 4 bases, with 10 bases between them. CDR3 length equals 11 residues. CDR3 in DNA: TGCAGTGTCTCGGACAGCTATGGCTACACCTTC. Translation gives CSVSDSYGYTF.

The rearrangement joins TRBV5-6 to TRBJ2-1, with TRBD2 identical over 9 bases. This CDR3 has 14 amino acids. CDR1 and CDR2 (germline): SGHDT, YYEEEE. After removal of 4 bases from V and 9 bases from J, the junction contained 8 bases not matched to a gene. The CDR3 DNA reads as TGTGCCAGCAGCCGCGGGACTAGCAGCCGTGAGCAGTTCTTC. Translated, it gives CASSRGTSSREQFF.

The chain recombines TRBV12-3 or TRBV12-4 with TRBJ2-5; perhaps TRBD2 as D (5 bases). The CDR3 consists of 13 residues. Trimming stripped 6 bases from V and 13 bases from J, with 21 bases between. This CDR3 is CASSAPHLAVVYF. The CDR3 region has the DNA TGTGCCAGCAGCGCCCCCCATCTAGCTGTAGTGTACTTC.

This chain links TRBV3-1 (or the pseudogene TRBV3-2) with TRBJ1-2; D ambiguous. Germline V CDR1 and CDR2: LGHDT, YNNKEL (reference sequence). V was shortened by 3 bases and J by 2 bases, with 7 bases between the two germline ends. This CDR3 has 13 residues. Here the CDR3 DNA reads TGTGCCAGCAGCCAGTACAGAAACTATGGCTACACCTTC. It yields the protein CASSQYRNYGYTF.

The V call is TRBV5-4, the J call TRBJ2-1; maybe TRBD1 (6 bases). CDR1 is SGHNT, CDR2 YYREEE, per germline (reference sequence). The CDR3 totals 14 residues. V lost 5 bases to trimming and J lost 5 bases, with 14 bases between them. CDR3 sequence reads: CASSSRTEDNEQFF. The CDR3 coding sequence is TGTGCCAGCAGTTCGCGGACAGAAGACAATGAGCAGTTCTTC.

V is TRBV10-2 and J is TRBJ2-7; the match to TRBD2 covers 8 bases. CDR1 and CDR2 from the germline V gene are WSHSY and SAAADI. CDR3 length equals 17 residues. Germline trimming cut 5 bases from V and 3 bases from J; bases unmatched to any gene: 15. CDR3 amino acids: CASSRVLSAGGVYEQYF. The CDR3 nucleotides are TGCGCCAGCAGTAGGGTTCTTAGCGCGGGAGGAGTCTACGAGCAGTACTTC.

V and J are TRBV4-1 and TRBJ2-3; the D is unclear. V lost 5 bases and J lost 6, with 6 bases in between. This CDR3 is built from 11 residues. Germline V CDR1 and CDR2: MGHRA, YSYEKL. CDR3 DNA sequence: TGCGCCAGCAGCTTTCCGGATACGCAGTATTTT. It codes for CASSFPDTQYF.

V usage is TRBV5-6 and J usage is TRBJ2-7, with 7 bases matching TRBD2. J lost 2 bases, V lost 3 bases, and 2 bases had no gene match. This CDR3 is 13 amino acids long. The germline V gene encodes CDR1 SGHDT and CDR2 YYEEEE. The CDR3 coding sequence is TGTGCCAGCAGCTGGACTAGTACCTACGAGCAGTACTTC. Translated, it gives CASSWTSTYEQYF.

The gene calls are TRBV18 and TRBJ1-1; 9 bases are shared with TRBD1. Unmatched junction bases numbered 2, after V lost 5 bases and J lost 1 base. Germline assignment: CDR1 KGHSH and CDR2 LQKENI. The CDR3 contains 14 residues. The CDR3 DNA follows: TGTGCCAGCTCAGAGGGACAGGGGAACACTGAAGCTTTCTTT. Amino acid sequence: CASSEGQGNTEAFF.